The source of this TCR beta chain is a study of cytomegalovirus exposure and HLA in healthy donors (dated by TCRdb to about 2017). Concerning the study at large: An earlier analysis of approximately 640 of the donors reported approximately 300 Gb of sequence data and 100 million to 140 million unique TCR beta sequences from roughly 180 million T cells. The number of donors typed differed by locus, with roughly 629-640 for A, B, C, DRB1 and DQB1, 522 for DQA1, 600 to 610 for DPA1, and approximately 470 for DPB1. Every repertoire in the discovery cohort had been generated on one and the same sequencing platform. A later analysis re-examined previously published TCR beta repertoires from around 670 donors and added high-resolution HLA genotyping to investigate patterns of TCR occurrence. Donor age, sex, ethnicity and CMV serostatus were compiled alongside the repertoire data. Among the roughly 380 genotyped donors, approximately 77% belonged to the genetic ancestry cluster associated with self-reported Caucasian donors. Because of strong linkage in the cohort, 4 to 6 DR-DQ haplotypes were treated as single units for association and clustering. The study aimed to test whether signatures of past pathogen exposure could be identified by cataloging public T cell receptors. Besides the first cohort of 666 subjects, a separate validation cohort made up of 120 different subjects was used. The T cell repertoires of about 700 subjects were profiled by immunosequencing and related to cytomegalovirus serostatus. A later genetic analysis took genome-wide SNP genotypes for about 55% of the 666 donors and used that subset as a discovery cohort. An early release that covered 640 HLA-typed donors contained approximately 300 gigabases of sequencing data and about 93 million unique TCR sequences. In the later analysis, no new phenotypic data were used to find candidate immune exposures; instead, reliance was placed on TCR beta sequences and their occurrence across donors. Across 300 to 400 genotyped donors of the cohort, an average of about 240,000 unique TCR beta nucleotide sequences per donor were sequenced, and approximately 17% of those sequences were non-productive. An earlier analysis of 587 of the donors used high-throughput TCR beta sequencing to judge whether each TCR beta V gene segment behaved as functional or pseudogenic. The study combined high-throughput TCR immunosequencing, statistical association of individual TCRs with disease status, and machine learning to predict cytomegalovirus infection status. HLA typing included class I and class II loci at four-digit resolution.

This clone was picked up a small number of times. Its antigen target is currently unknown. Qualities for individual bases were not recorded, and no much larger clone is one base off. Libraries were prepared through the immunoSEQ multiplex PCR assay. For the multiplex PCR, a mixture combining 60 forward primers for TCR Vbeta segments and 13 reverse primers for TCR Jbeta segments was used. A multiplex PCR assay on genomic DNA amplified the CDR3 region of rearranged TCR beta genes. Amplified TCR beta libraries were sequenced as 87-base-pair reads on the Illumina HiSeq System. The study's processing was this. In a later analysis, 70 million to 95 million unique TCR beta chains were counted across the 500 to 850 repertoires, and some 10 million of these chains were shared by at least two donors. A nearest-neighbor algorithm error-corrected the raw reads and collapsed the reads into unique sequences, merging closely related sequences to remove PCR and sequencing errors. To assign V, D and J gene segments, CDR3 sequences were aligned to IMGT reference sequences. For a sequence to be retained, at least a six-nucleotide match to both a V gene segment and a J gene segment was required. A rearrangement counted as productive if the CDR3 had no stop codons and remained in frame with V and J, and every other rearrangement counted as non-productive. CDR3 was defined by IMGT convention, running from the second conserved V-encoded cysteine to the conserved J-encoded phenylalanine. Sequences without an unambiguous match to a single V gene segment were excluded from the earlier analysis of 450 to 650 of the donors. An earlier analysis of a few hundred of the donors called V segments functional above 56.7% productive rearrangements and segregating when the between-donor standard deviation exceeded 5%. A statistical classification framework was developed to diagnose cytomegalovirus status using the catalog of TCR beta chain sequences. In a later analysis, TCR nucleotide sequences were compared against IMGT/GENE-DB human TR gene sequences so that V and J genes could be assigned. A later analysis assigned CDR3 sequences and most-parsimonious VDJ recombination scenarios with the TCRdist pipeline. In a later analysis, each TCR beta chain was defined by its CDR3 amino acid sequence together with its V-gene family, and reads without a unique V-gene family were excluded. To address suspected cross-contamination and a sequencing artifact, a later analysis removed several hundred highly shared, low-generation-probability nucleotide sequences. In a later analysis, a clonal expansion index was calculated for each public chain from normalized within-repertoire ranks of inferred template counts. Generation probabilities in a later analysis came from a VDJ recombination model fitted to out-of-frame rearrangements, and those results were checked against IGoR. In a later analysis, hypergeometric tests were used to score TCR-TCR, TCR-HLA and TCR-CMV co-occurrence, with a repertoire-size bias correction applied to TCR pairs. False discovery rates were estimated in a later analysis by permuting HLA or CMV assignments 20 times. In a later analysis, co-occurring TCRs were grouped using DBSCAN, and TCRdist sequence similarity was added for clustering within HLA-allele-positive subsets. For co-occurrence clustering, repertoires with fewer than 30,000 or more than 120,000 public chains were excluded, along with about five repertoires with anomalous nucleotide sharing. TCRdb retrieved this table from immuneACCESS and kept in-frame rearrangements only. Not all clones are present; in checked studies, unresolved V genes account for under half, and no reason is known for the remainder. D and trimming were read from the DNA, whereas the V and J calls and clone size are those reported in that table. The sample yields 210,000 or so clones; 85% to 90% were counted once. The ten most abundant clones make up over 1% of the sample.

The cohort consisted of hundreds of healthy bone marrow donors. All cohort members were sampled while nominally healthy, although unrecorded immune exposures were likely present. CMV serostatus was positive for about 300 and negative for about half of the roughly 700 cohort members, and was not recorded for this donor. Each donor provided a peripheral blood sample, and peripheral blood mononuclear cells were used for TCR beta sequencing. Genomic DNA was extracted from the blood cell samples with the Qiagen DNeasy Blood Extraction Kit. Overall study outcomes, separate from this receptor: According to the authors, the approach could potentially be generalized to other disease states and immunological phenotypes. Three of the identified cytomegalovirus-associated TCR beta chains were confirmed in vitro to be specific for cytomegalovirus antigens. Cytomegalovirus status was reported to be diagnosed by the classifier with high specificity and sensitivity in both the original and validation cohorts. A later genetic analysis reported fewer N-insertions in productive TCRs among donors in an Asian-associated ancestry cluster than the approximately 700-donor mean. At a false discovery rate of 0.05, a later analysis linked about 16,000 TCR beta sequences to specific HLA alleles. In a later analysis, the rate of TCR association differed among HLA loci, with DRB1 alleles having the most associated TCRs and HLA-C alleles having the fewest. Assigning TCR associations to individual alleles was difficult when HLA alleles, especially DR and DQ, strongly co-occurred. The presence/absence analyses assumed that sequencing depth was roughly uniform across donors, and that assumption may not be true. The earlier analysis of 587 of the donors excluded over 15 rarely observed V segments, including chromosome 9 orphons, because counts were too low. An earlier analysis of several hundred of the donors showed that most TCR beta V segments appeared in productive rearrangements either about 87% or about 30% of the time, which broadly matched IMGT annotations. Some IMGT-functional V segments, including TRBV6-2 and TRBV6-3, could not be distinguished by the 87-base-pair reads and were therefore excluded. In the study, around 150 TCR beta chains were listed as associated with cytomegalovirus. Most TCR sequences were observed very rarely across donors, whereas some public TCRs were present in many individuals. In a later genetic analysis, a missense DCLRE1C variant was associated with V-gene and J-gene trimming of TCR beta chains, and the association was replicated in an independent cohort. The sequencing pipeline was judged likely to have produced a cluster of highly shared sequence variants as a technical artifact. Only TCR beta chains were sequenced in this cohort, and the absence of alpha or paired-chain data limited detectable features. CMV serostatus was the only immune exposure information available for the cohort. HLA typing was unavailable for some donors at each locus, so association tests used only the typed subset. In a later analysis, HLA-associated TCR beta chains showed more clonal expansion and lower generation probabilities than non-associated chains that were equally common. Linkage disequilibrium might explain the correlated functional status among segregating V segments, but an unknown experimental factor could not be excluded. According to a later analysis, parvovirus B19, influenza, CMV and Epstein-Barr virus appeared linked to several top co-occurrence clusters. According to a later analysis, most CMV-associated TCR beta chains appeared to be HLA-restricted, and the HLA associations seemed to be driven largely by CMV exposure. A further reported finding was that TCR beta sequences accurately predicted the HLA-A and HLA-B alleles for most subjects in the first cohort.

The germline V gene (reference sequence) yields MNHNY for CDR1 and SVGAGI for CDR2. The cysteine opens and the phenylalanine closes a CDR3 of 15 amino acids. Only the CDR3 DNA is retained, 45 bases long and in frame from the first base. The V end gives up 0 bases and the J end 9 bases, leaving 6 bases in the junction not matched to a gene. The sequence was obtained from a human donor in good health. The chain is made from TRBV6-6 and TRBJ2-1, and 9 junction bases match TRBD1. The specimen was PBMCs. The nucleotide sequence is TGTGCCAGCAGTTACTCGTTACAGGGGGCAACTGAGCAGTTCTTC. It is translated as CASSYSLQGATEQFF.